The following is a TCR delta chain sequence with its context. The antigen is unknown. This DNA translates differently at residue 6 from the TCRdb protein, which is that of a much larger clone; a read error is likely, and the protein shown is the DNA's own translation. TCRdb fed the multiplex PCR reads into CATT to redo clone calling. This sample has 50,000 or so delta-chain clones, with approximately 1.5% found just once. CDR1 is GEAIGNYY and CDR2 is EKD in the germline V gene. Trimming took off 1 base at V and 0 bases at J, with 23 bases between the two ends. CDR3 length: 19 amino acids. Bulk repertoires came from Vgamma9/Vdelta2+ or Vdelta2-negative gammadelta T cells flow-sorted from PBMC. This sample is part of a study of γδ T cells in repeated Plasmodium falciparum infection. In the study overall: Donors had four controlled P. falciparum NF54 infections over roughly 600 days. Study-level findings and limits: The Malian cohort came from a small rural village of predominantly one ethnic group. Over time and infection, Vgamma9/Vdelta2+ repertoires remained highly stable and polyclonal.

The rearrangement uses TRDV2 and TRDJ1; the D call may be TRDD2 or TRDD3 (6 bases each). This receptor was obtained from a pool of human donors (malaria-infected and uninfected, not separated). The sample consisted of gamma-delta T cells from blood. The CDR3 DNA sequence: TGTGCCTGTGACACGGTATCCTACACTGGGCTACTTTACACCGATAAACTCATCTTT. The encoded protein is CACDTVSYTGLLYTDKLIF.